Below, 3 T cell receptor beta chains from the same sample are listed, as sequenced in a study of T cells expressing NK-cell markers. Using the 5' RACE reads, TCRdb records one entry per CDR3 protein without DNA. The sample yields approximately 110,000 distinct CDR3 sequences, of which the top ten take up around 18%. What was sequenced was blood T cells: a sorted CD56 or NKG2C T cell subset, CD4+ or CD8+ T cells, or bulk PBMC T cells (not recorded which). The receptor source for this set is a woman between 18 and 75 years old in good health.

The chain has TRBV27 and TRBJ1-1; TCRdb indicates TRBD1, and absent DNA this call remains unverified. The CDR3 runs to 14 residues. The germline gives CDR1 MNHEY, CDR2 SMNVEV (reference sequence). This CDR3 is CASSGQGMNTEAFF.

The chain is built from TRBV15 and TRBJ1-2; TCRdb selects TRBD1, and the lack of DNA leaves this call unchecked. CDR1 and CDR2 (germline): LNHNV, YYDKDF (reference sequence). This CDR3 is 13 amino acids long. This CDR3 is CATSPGAGYGYTF. Full variable domain (rest looked up from reference TRBV15 and TRBJ1-2): DAMVIQNPRYQVTQFGKPVTLSCSQTLNHNVMYWYQQKSSQAPKLLFHYYDKDFNNEADTPDNFQSRRPNTSFCFLDIRSPGLGDTAMYLCATSPGAGYGYTFGSGTRLTVV.

This chain connects TRBV24-1 to TRBJ2-1; there is no DNA to check the TCRdb D call of TRBD2. The CDR3 loop spans 15 amino acids. Germline assignment: CDR1 KGHDR and CDR2 SFDVKD. CDR3: CATSWPTRGFDEQFF.